This T cell receptor (beta chain) was sequenced for a study of blood T cell repertoires in COVID-19. In the study overall: T cells, B-cell-depleted T cells, or PBMCs supplied cDNA or gDNA.

This clone was observed a handful of times. Authors' methods: Reference gene primers were amplified, and this amplification served to estimate nucleated cell counts. Some clones are missing from TCRdb's copy, which holds only in-frame ones; the method was immunoSEQ multiplex PCR. That table is the source of V, J and clone size, and D and trimming were worked out from the DNA. Of about 52,000 clones listed, 80% to 95% were seen once; the top ten hold around 3%. CDR3 length: 12 residues. Germline CDR1 and CDR2: LNHNV and YYDKDF (reference sequence). Trimming removed 9 bases at V and 0 bases at J, with 9 bases between.

The sequence was collected from a human donor in a cohort sampled during active COVID-19. This sequence joins TRBV15 and TRBJ2-7; TRBD1 is a possible D gene (5 bases). Sequencing was done on a sample of peripheral blood. The chain's CDR3 is CATGRNSYEQYF. In DNA form, the CDR3 reads TGTGCCACGGGGCGGAACTCCTACGAGCAGTACTTC.